A single sample gave rise to the 23 T cell receptor beta chains below, sequenced in a study of cytomegalovirus exposure and HLA in healthy donors. PCR was performed using 60 Vbeta and 13 Jbeta primers. The assay was immunoSEQ multiplex PCR, and TCRdb's table has in-frame clones only and misses some. The table lists tens of thousands of clones, roughly 80% of them singletons. Sequencing used PBMCs. All receptors derive from a woman in her forties or fifties in good health and CMV-seronegative.

This clone has only one observation. The chain has TRBV28 and TRBJ2-1; perhaps TRBD1 as D (5 bases). Trimming cost V 6 bases and J 2 bases, with 14 bases left between them. The CDR3 length is 15 residues. Germline CDR1 reads MDHEN; CDR2 reads SYDVKM. CDR3 residues: CASSRAGWAYNEQFF. The CDR3 DNA is TGTGCCAGCAGCCGGGCAGGGTGGGCCTACAATGAGCAGTTCTTC.

The V gene is TRBV19, the J gene TRBJ1-5; a possible D gene is TRBD1 (6 bases). This CDR3 has 13 amino acids. Germline loops: CDR1 LNHDA, CDR2 SQIVND (reference sequence). Trimming removed 4 bases at V and 7 bases at J, with 11 bases between. The CDR3 spells CASSTQRGQPQHF. The CDR3 region has the DNA TGTGCCAGTAGTACCCAAAGGGGGCAGCCCCAGCATTTT.

The chain links TRBV7-2 to TRBJ1-6; D ambiguous. CDR3 size: 14 residues. V lost 2 bases and J lost 10, with 12 bases in between. From germline, CDR1 is SGHTA and CDR2 FQGNSA. The CDR3, as DNA: TGTGCCAGCAGCTTACAGGAGGGTCTGTCACCCCTCCACTTT. Its translation is CASSLQEGLSPLHF.

This chain connects TRBV27 to TRBJ2-7, with a possible D match to TRBD1 (5 bases). Germline CDR1 MNHEY, CDR2 SMNVEV (reference sequence). V lost 4 bases and J lost 1, with 8 bases in between. The CDR3 totals 13 residues. CDR3 sequence reads: CASSWAGSYEQYF. The CDR3 coding sequence is TGTGCCAGCAGTTGGGCAGGGTCCTACGAGCAGTACTTC.

The chain is built from TRBV4-2 and TRBJ1-2, with 9 positions matching TRBD1. The V gene's germline CDR1 is LGHNA and CDR2 YNFKEQ. Germline trimming cut 3 bases from V and 7 bases from J; bases unmatched to any gene: 12. This CDR3 spans 16 amino acids. CDR3 in DNA: TGTGCCAGCAGCCACCGTACATTGGACAGGGGCGGTGGCTACACCTTC. Protein: CASSHRTLDRGGGYTF.

The chain uses TRBV11-3 and TRBJ2-2, with 14 bases aligning to TRBD2. CDR1 SGHNT and CDR2 YENEEA come from the germline V gene. J gave up 2 bases and V 5 bases, and 7 bases lay outside the gene matches. CDR3 length equals 18 residues. In DNA form, the CDR3 reads TGTGCCAGCAGCCTACGGACTAGCGGGGGGAAAAACACCGGGGAGCTGTTTTTT. This encodes CASSLRTSGGKNTGELFF.

The V gene is TRBV5-1, the J gene TRBJ2-7, with 10 bases aligning to TRBD1. Germline lookup yields CDR1 SGHRS and CDR2 YFSETQ. Trimming at V came to 4 bases and at J to 3 bases, leaving 10 bases not matched to a gene. The CDR3 extends over 16 amino acids. The CDR3 DNA reads TGCGCCAGCAGCCCCTCGCCGGGACAGGGGAACTACGAGCAGTACTTC. Its translation is CASSPSPGQGNYEQYF.

The rearrangement joins TRBV30 to TRBJ1-5; D is perhaps TRBD1 (6 bases). The CDR3 runs 15 residues. Per the germline V gene, CDR1 is GTSNPN and CDR2 is SVGIG (reference sequence). The V end was cut by 2 bases, the J end by 0 bases, with 11 bases between. In DNA form, the CDR3 reads TGTGCCTGGAGTCTGGACAGTGCTAGCAATCAGCCCCAGCATTTT. Its translation: CAWSLDSASNQPQHF.

CDR3 protein: CASSEGLRGTYEQYF. In DNA, the CDR3 is TGTGCCAGCAGTGAAGGGCTGAGGGGGACCTACGAGCAGTACTTC. The rearrangement links TRBV2 to TRBJ2-5; D might be TRBD1 (6 bases). Near its end, the DNA agrees better with TRBJ2-7, so the J call may be wrong. CDR1 and CDR2 from the germline V gene are SNHLY and FYNNEI. This CDR3 region has 15 residues.

This sequence joins TRBV7-2 and TRBJ1-1, with D perhaps matching TRBD1 (5 bases). Germline CDR1 SGHTA, CDR2 FQGNSA. Between the trimmed V and J ends, which lost 1 base and 4 bases, there was a span of 10 bases. The length of the CDR3 is 14 residues. This CDR3 is CASSLDIGATEAFF. The CDR3 DNA sequence: TGTGCCAGCAGCTTAGATATTGGGGCCACTGAAGCTTTCTTT. The complete variable domain, with remaining parts taken from reference TRBV7-2 and TRBJ1-1, reads GAGVSQSPSNKVTEKGKDVELRCDPISGHTALYWYRQSLGQGLEFLIYFQGNSAPDKSGLPSDRFSAERTGGSVSTLTIQRTQQEDSAVYLCASSLDIGATEAFFGQGTRLTVV.

This chain joins TRBV5-4 and TRBJ1-1; no definite D call. The CDR3 has 15 residues. From germline, CDR1 is SGHNT and CDR2 YYREEE (reference sequence). Between the trimmed V and J ends, which lost 1 base and 3 bases, there was a span of 13 bases. The CDR3 loop is CASSLPGLWDTEAFF. In DNA, the CDR3 is TGTGCCAGCAGCTTGCCCGGGTTGTGGGACACTGAAGCTTTCTTT.

The chain employs TRBV27 and TRBJ2-6; 8 nucleotides match TRBD1. V lost 9 bases to trimming and J lost 4 bases; unmatched junction nucleotides: 11. CDR3 length: 16 amino acids. Germline values: CDR1 MNHEY, CDR2 SMNVEV (reference sequence). The CDR3 DNA reads TGTGCCAGTTCAGGACAGGGCTTTTCGGGGGCCAACGTCCTGACTTTC. The encoded protein is CASSGQGFSGANVLTF.

The V call is TRBV7-8, the J call TRBJ1-4; D may be TRBD1 (6 bases). The CDR3 has 15 residues. CDR1 and CDR2 (germline): SGHVS, FQNEAQ. V shed 5 bases and J shed 3 bases, with 13 bases lying between them. The CDR3 is CASSAQPGANEKLFF. The CDR3 nucleotides read TGTGCCAGCAGCGCCCAACCAGGGGCTAATGAAAAACTGTTTTTT.

This chain joins TRBV4-1 and TRBJ2-1; TRBD1 matches at 9 bases. Germline assignment: CDR1 MGHRA and CDR2 YSYEKL. CDR3 length: 15 residues. The ends lost 1 base at V and 2 bases at J; junction bases unmatched: 0. The CDR3 region has the DNA TGCGCCAGCAGCCAAGGACAGGGGGCCTACAATGAGCAGTTCTTC. As protein: CASSQGQGAYNEQFF.

The V call is TRBV5-1, the J call TRBJ1-2; TRBD1 matches at 8 bases. The J segment lost 2 bases and the V segment lost 0 bases, leaving 12 bases of the junction unmatched. The CDR3 runs 18 residues. Germline V gene sequence: CDR1 SGHRS, CDR2 YFSETQ. The CDR3 DNA reads TGCGCCAGCAGCTTGGGTAGGGCTGTGGACAGGGTGAACTATGGCTACACCTTC. The encoded protein is CASSLGRAVDRVNYGYTF.

The chain employs TRBV5-1 and TRBJ1-1; maybe TRBD1 (5 bases). The ends were cut back, 0 bases at V and 4 bases at J, with 16 bases in the middle. This CDR3 comprises 16 residues. Germline V gene sequence: CDR1 SGHRS, CDR2 YFSETQ. CDR3 sequence reads: CASSLEWGSGGTEAFF. CDR3 coding DNA: TGCGCCAGCAGCTTGGAATGGGGGTCCGGGGGCACTGAAGCTTTCTTT.

V is TRBV7-2 and J is TRBJ2-3, with a weak D call TRBD2 (6 bases). V lost 5 bases and J 2 bases, leaving 11 bases between the germline ends. From germline, CDR1 is SGHTA and CDR2 FQGNSA. The CDR3 contains 14 residues. This CDR3 is CASSDGTFTDTQYF. In nucleotides, the CDR3 is TGTGCCAGCAGCGATGGGACTTTCACAGATACGCAGTATTTT.

V gene TRBV7-6 combines with J gene TRBJ1-4, with D unclear. Looked up from germline, CDR1 is SGHVS and CDR2 is FNYEAQ. V lost 3 bases and J 0 bases, leaving 23 bases between the germline ends. The CDR3 spans 20 residues. The DNA of the CDR3 is TGTGCCAGCAGCTTTTCCCCCCCAGGCCAGGCGAAGGCAACTAATGAAAAACTGTTTTTT. The encoded protein is CASSFSPPGQAKATNEKLFF.

The chain employs TRBV18 and TRBJ2-2; 10 bases are a match to TRBD2. V lost 5 bases, J lost 5 bases, and 5 bases stayed unmatched. The germline V gene encodes CDR1 KGHSH and CDR2 LQKENI. The CDR3 has 15 amino acids. CDR3 region: CASSRTTSGTGELFF. For the CDR3, the DNA is TGTGCCAGCTCAAGAACGACTAGCGGGACCGGGGAGCTGTTTTTT.

The chain links TRBV7-3 to TRBJ1-1, with TRBD1 as a possible D gene (5 bases). Trimming took off 0 bases at V and 5 bases at J, with 13 bases between the two ends. The CDR3 length is 15 residues. CDR1 SGHTA and CDR2 FQGTGA come from the germline V gene. The CDR3 DNA is TGTGCCAGCAGCTTAACGGGGGGGGAGGGAACTGAAGCTTTCTTT. Amino acids: CASSLTGGEGTEAFF.

This clone was observed a few times. This chain links TRBV28 with TRBJ2-1; 9 bases agree with TRBD2. Germline CDR1 and CDR2: MDHEN and SYDVKM. Trimming took 5 bases from V and 5 from J; bases not matched to a gene: 7. This CDR3 is built from 15 residues. CDR3 nucleotide sequence: TGTGCCAGCAGTCCGCTAGCGGGACTACACAATGAGCAGTTCTTC. It specifies CASSPLAGLHNEQFF.

This clone is a singleton in its sample. This chain uses TRBV18 with TRBJ2-3; the D gene is possibly TRBD2 (5 bases). The CDR3 totals 15 residues. Trimming removed 4 bases from V and 4 bases from J, with 15 bases in between. Germline loops: CDR1 KGHSH, CDR2 LQKENI. The CDR3 nucleotides are TGTGCCAGCTCACTGTACCGAGGGCTTGCAGATACGCAGTATTTT. It specifies CASSLYRGLADTQYF. The full variable domain, in which reference TRBV18 and TRBJ2-3 provide the parts outside the CDR3, is NAGVMQNPRHLVRRRGQEARLRCSPMKGHSHVYWYRQLPEEGLKFMVYLQKENIIDESGMPKERFSAEFPKEGPSILRIQQVVRGDSAAYFCASSLYRGLADTQYFGPGTRLTVL.

The V gene is TRBV28, the J gene TRBJ2-7; 7 bases line up with TRBD1. Germline V gene sequence: CDR1 MDHEN, CDR2 SYDVKM. The CDR3 has 14 amino acids. V lost 2 bases, J lost 2 bases, and 3 bases stayed unmatched. The DNA of the CDR3 is TGTGCCAGCAGTTTAGAGACAGGGACCTACGAGCAGTACTTC. It translates to CASSLETGTYEQYF.